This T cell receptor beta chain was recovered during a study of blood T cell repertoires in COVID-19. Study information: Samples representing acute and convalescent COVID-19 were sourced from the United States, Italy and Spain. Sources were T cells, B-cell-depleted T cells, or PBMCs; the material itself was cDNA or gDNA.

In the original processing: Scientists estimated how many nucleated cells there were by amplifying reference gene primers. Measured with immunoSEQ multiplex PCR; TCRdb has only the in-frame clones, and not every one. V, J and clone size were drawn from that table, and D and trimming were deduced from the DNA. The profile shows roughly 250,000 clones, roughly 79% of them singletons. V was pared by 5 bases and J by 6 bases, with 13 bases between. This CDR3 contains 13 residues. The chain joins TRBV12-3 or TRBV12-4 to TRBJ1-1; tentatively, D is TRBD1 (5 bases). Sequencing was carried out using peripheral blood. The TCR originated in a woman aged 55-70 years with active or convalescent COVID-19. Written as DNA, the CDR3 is TGTGCCAGCAGTCTAGGTGGGGGGGCTGAAGCTTTCTTT. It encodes CASSLGGGAEAFF.